The present T cell receptor (beta chain) was sequenced within a study of identical twins. J was trimmed by 7 bases and V by 3 bases; bases with no gene match: 11. CDR1 is LGHDT, CDR2 YNNKEL, per germline (reference sequence). This CDR3 is 15 amino acids long. Healthy Caucasians, and only they, were the donors. A universal primer binding site was introduced by template switching. The final cDNA contained unique molecular identifiers. One entry per CDR3 protein, called by TCRdb with MiXCR from the 5' RACE reads. Counted here are more than 1.5 million distinct CDR3 sequences, about 32% occurring once; the ten biggest clones make up 0.25% to 0.3%.

This receptor was obtained from a newborn girl in good health. V usage is TRBV3-1 and J usage is TRBJ2-7; 8 bases map to TRBD2. Sequencing input: cord blood. CDR3 sequence: CASSHLAGGTNEQYF. CDR3 nucleotides: TGTGCCAGCAGCCACCTGGCGGGAGGAACAAATGAGCAGTACTTC.